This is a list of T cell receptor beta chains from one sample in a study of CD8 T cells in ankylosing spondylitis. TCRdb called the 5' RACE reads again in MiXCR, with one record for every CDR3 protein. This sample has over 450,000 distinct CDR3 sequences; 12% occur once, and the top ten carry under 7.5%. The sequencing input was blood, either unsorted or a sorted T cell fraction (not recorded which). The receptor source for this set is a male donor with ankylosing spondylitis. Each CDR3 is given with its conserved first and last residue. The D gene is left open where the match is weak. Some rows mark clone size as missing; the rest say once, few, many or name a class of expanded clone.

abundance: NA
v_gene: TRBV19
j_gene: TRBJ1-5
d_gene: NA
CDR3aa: CASTKGVREFNQPQHF
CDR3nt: TGTGCCAGTACAAAGGGGGTCAGGGAATTCAATCAGCCCCAGCATTTT

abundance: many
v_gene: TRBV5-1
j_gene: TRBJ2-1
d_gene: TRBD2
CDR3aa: CASSLEAGVRNEQFF
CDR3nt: TGCGCCAGCAGCTTGGAAGCGGGAGTGAGGAATGAGCAGTTCTTC

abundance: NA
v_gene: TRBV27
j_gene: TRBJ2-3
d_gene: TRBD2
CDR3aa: CASHTAGLSTDTQYF
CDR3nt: TGTGCCAGCCATACAGCGGGACTTAGCACAGATACGCAGTATTTT

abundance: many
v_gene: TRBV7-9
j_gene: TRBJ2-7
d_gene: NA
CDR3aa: CASFGWGLISYEQYF
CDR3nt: TGTGCCAGCTTCGGATGGGGGCTAATCTCCTACGAGCAGTACTTC

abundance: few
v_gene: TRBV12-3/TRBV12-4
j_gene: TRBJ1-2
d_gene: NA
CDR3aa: CASSLNGAKAGGYTF
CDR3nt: TGTGCCAGCAGTTTAAATGGGGCCAAGGCAGGTGGCTACACCTTC

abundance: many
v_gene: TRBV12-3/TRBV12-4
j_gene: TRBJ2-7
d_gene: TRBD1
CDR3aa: CASTQGAGGPYEQYF
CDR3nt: TGTGCCAGCACCCAGGGGGCAGGGGGCCCGTACGAGCAGTACTTC

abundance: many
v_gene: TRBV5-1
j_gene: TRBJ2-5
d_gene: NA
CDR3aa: CASSLAKGNEQETQYF
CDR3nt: TGCGCCAGCAGCTTGGCCAAAGGCAATGAACAAGAGACCCAGTACTTC

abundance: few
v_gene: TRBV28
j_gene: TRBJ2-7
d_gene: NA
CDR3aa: CASKQGLREQYF
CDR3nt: TGTGCCAGCAAGCAGGGGTTGCGCGAGCAGTACTTC

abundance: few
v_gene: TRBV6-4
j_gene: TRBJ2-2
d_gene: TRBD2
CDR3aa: CASSDSAGEAGELFF
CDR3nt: TGTGCCAGCAGTGACTCAGCGGGAGAGGCCGGGGAGCTGTTTTTT

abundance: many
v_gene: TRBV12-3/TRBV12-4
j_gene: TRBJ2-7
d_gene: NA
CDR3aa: CASSFTRVGEQYF
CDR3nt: TGTGCCAGCAGTTTTACCCGGGTCGGTGAGCAGTACTTC

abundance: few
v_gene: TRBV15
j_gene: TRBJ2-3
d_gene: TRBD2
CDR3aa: CATSRDSDGRDLTDTQYF
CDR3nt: TGTGCCACCAGCAGAGATAGTGACGGGAGGGACCTCACAGATACGCAGTATTTT

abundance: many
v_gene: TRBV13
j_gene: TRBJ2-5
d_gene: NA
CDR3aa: CASALQRGDETQYF
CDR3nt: TGTGCCAGCGCCTTACAGAGGGGGGATGAGACCCAGTACTTC

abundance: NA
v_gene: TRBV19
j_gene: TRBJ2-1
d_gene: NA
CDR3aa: CASSSLPPKQFF
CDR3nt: TGTGCCAGTAGTTCCCTCCCCCCGAAGCAGTTCTTC

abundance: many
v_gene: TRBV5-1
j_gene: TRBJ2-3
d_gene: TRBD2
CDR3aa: CASSRFPQREEDTQYF
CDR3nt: TGCGCCAGCAGCCGCTTCCCTCAGCGGGAGGAAGATACGCAGTATTTT

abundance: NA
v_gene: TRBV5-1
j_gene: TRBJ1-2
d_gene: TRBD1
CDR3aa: CASSTGQDTDGYTF
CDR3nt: TGCGCCAGCAGCACCGGACAGGACACCGATGGCTACACCTTC

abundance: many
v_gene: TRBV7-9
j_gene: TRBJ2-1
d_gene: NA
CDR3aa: CASSLEGRIYNEQFF
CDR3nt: TGTGCCAGCAGCCTGGAGGGACGGATCTACAATGAGCAGTTCTTC

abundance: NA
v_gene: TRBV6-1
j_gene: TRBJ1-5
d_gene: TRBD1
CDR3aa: CASSRTDRDQPQHF
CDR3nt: TGTGCCAGCAGTCGAACTGACAGGGATCAGCCCCAGCATTTT

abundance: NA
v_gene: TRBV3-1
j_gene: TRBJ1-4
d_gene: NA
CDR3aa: CASSQRGANEKLFF
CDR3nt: TGTGCCAGCAGCCAAAGGGGTGCTAATGAAAAACTGTTTTTT

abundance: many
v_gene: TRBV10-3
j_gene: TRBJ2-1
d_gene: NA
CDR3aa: CATRGGGRISDYNEQFF
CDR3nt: TGTGCCACCAGGGGGGGCGGGAGAATCTCCGACTACAATGAGCAGTTCTTC

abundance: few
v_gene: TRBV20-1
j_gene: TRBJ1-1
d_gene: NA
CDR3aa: CSAARAMNTEAFF
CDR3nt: TGCAGTGCTGCGAGGGCAATGAACACTGAAGCTTTCTTT

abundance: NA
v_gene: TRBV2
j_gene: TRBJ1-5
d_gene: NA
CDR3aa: CASSEGQGNNQPQHF
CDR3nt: TGTGCCAGCAGTGAGGGTCAGGGAAACAATCAGCCCCAGCATTTT

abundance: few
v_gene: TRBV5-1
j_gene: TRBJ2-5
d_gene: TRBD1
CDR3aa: CASSSVGTGGETQYF
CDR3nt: TGCGCCAGCAGCTCGGTGGGGACAGGGGGAGAGACCCAGTACTTC

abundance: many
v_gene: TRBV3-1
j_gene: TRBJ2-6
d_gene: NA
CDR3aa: CASSQGPNVLTF
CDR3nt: TGTGCCAGCAGCCAAGGGCCGAACGTCCTGACTTTC

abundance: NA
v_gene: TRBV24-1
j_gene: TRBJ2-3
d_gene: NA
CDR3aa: CATSDLKGRSTDTQYF
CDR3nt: TGTGCCACCAGTGATTTGAAGGGTAGATCCACAGATACGCAGTATTTT

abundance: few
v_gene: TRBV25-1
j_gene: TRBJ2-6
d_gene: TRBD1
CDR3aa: CASSPGTDRPGANVLTF
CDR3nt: TGTGCCAGCAGTCCCGGGACAGACCGGCCTGGGGCCAACGTCCTGACTTTC

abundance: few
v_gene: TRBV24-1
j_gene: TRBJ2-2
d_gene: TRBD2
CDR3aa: CATSAPRGEEDGELFF
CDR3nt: TGTGCCACCAGTGCTCCCCGGGGGGAGGAGGACGGGGAGCTGTTTTTT

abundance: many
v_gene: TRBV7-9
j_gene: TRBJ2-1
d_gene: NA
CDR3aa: CASSQKHEQFF
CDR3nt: TGTGCCAGCAGCCAAAAGCATGAGCAGTTCTTC

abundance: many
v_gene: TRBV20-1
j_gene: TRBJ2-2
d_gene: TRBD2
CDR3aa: CSAVGREKAGELFF
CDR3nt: TGCAGTGCTGTGGGGCGGGAGAAGGCCGGGGAGCTGTTTTTT

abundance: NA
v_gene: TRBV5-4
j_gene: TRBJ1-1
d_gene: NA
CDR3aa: CASSLRDRRFEAFF
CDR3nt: TGTGCCAGCAGCTTGAGGGACCGACGGTTTGAAGCTTTCTTT

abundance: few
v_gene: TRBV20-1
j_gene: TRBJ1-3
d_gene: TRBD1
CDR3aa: CSALDREYGNTIYF
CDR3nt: TGCAGTGCTCTCGACAGGGAGTACGGAAACACCATATATTTT

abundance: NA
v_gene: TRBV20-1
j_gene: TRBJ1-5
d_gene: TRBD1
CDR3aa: CSADRGDQPQHF
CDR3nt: TGCAGTGCTGACAGGGGGGATCAGCCCCAGCATTTT

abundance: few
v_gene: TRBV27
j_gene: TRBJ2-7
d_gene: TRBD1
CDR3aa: CASSRTGTGGSYEQYF
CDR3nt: TGTGCCAGCAGCAGAACAGGGACAGGGGGCTCCTACGAGCAGTACTTC

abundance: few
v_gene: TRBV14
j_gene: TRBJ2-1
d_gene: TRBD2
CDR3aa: CASRKREGGYNEQFF
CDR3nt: TGTGCCAGCAGGAAGAGGGAGGGCGGCTACAATGAGCAGTTCTTC

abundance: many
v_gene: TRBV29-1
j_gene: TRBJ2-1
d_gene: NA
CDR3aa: CSVAGRMNNEQFF
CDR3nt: TGCAGCGTTGCGGGAAGAATGAACAATGAGCAGTTCTTC

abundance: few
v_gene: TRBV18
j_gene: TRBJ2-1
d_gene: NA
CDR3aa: CASSAQQGGGYNEQFF
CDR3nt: TGTGCCAGCTCCGCCCAACAGGGTGGGGGATACAATGAGCAGTTCTTC